Listed below are T cell receptor beta chains from one sample, sequenced in a study of naive and memory T cell subsets. MiXCR was run by TCRdb on the UMI-ligation and nested PCR reads, yielding one entry per CDR3 protein. The profile shows 120,000 to 150,000 distinct CDR3 sequences, around 21% of them singletons. Sequencing input: naive CD8+ T cells from blood. Receptors were obtained from a human donor in good health. CDR3s include the opening cysteine and the closing phenylalanine or tryptophan. A D gene is named only where the DNA matches it firmly. Not all rows give a size; the values are once, few, many and, for expanded clones, a class.

J	D	size	V	CDR3	DNA
TRBJ2-7	TRBD1	few	TRBV28	CASSPGTRYRGFHEQYF	TGTGCCAGCAGTCCGGGTACCCGCTACAGGGGATTCCACGAGCAGTACTTC
TRBJ2-2	-	-	TRBV6-5	CASSYDADTGELFF	TGTGCCAGCAGTTACGACGCAGACACCGGGGAGCTGTTTTTT
TRBJ2-1	TRBD2	-	TRBV4-1	CACATSGSPNEQFF	TGCGCCTGCGCGACTAGCGGGAGTCCGAATGAGCAGTTCTTC
TRBJ2-1	-	few	TRBV6-2/TRBV6-3	CASSDIREYYNEQFF	TGTGCCAGCAGTGACATAAGGGAGTACTACAATGAGCAGTTCTTC
TRBJ2-3	-	-	TRBV29-1	CSVVAAYTDTQYF	TGCAGCGTTGTGGCAGCCTACACAGATACGCAGTATTTT
TRBJ2-2	-	-	TRBV29-1	CSVELPTVGELFF	TGCAGCGTTGAGCTACCGACTGTCGGGGAGCTGTTTTTT
TRBJ2-7	TRBD1	-	TRBV7-9	CASSFRDRPYEQYF	TGTGCCAGCAGCTTCAGGGACAGACCCTACGAGCAGTACTTC
TRBJ2-5	TRBD2	few	TRBV2	CASSPGTSGSLGFQETQYF	TGTGCCAGCAGTCCCGGGACTAGCGGGAGTCTTGGGTTCCAAGAGACCCAGTACTTC
TRBJ2-1	TRBD2	few	TRBV6-5	CASSWGLPSSYNEQFF	TGTGCCAGCAGTTGGGGACTACCAAGCTCCTACAATGAGCAGTTCTTC
TRBJ2-3	-	-	TRBV6-5	CASKVSVVGTQYF	TGTGCCAGCAAGGTATCCGTGGTGGGTACGCAGTATTTT
TRBJ2-3	-	-	TRBV7-6	CASSLSVAGRTDTQYF	TGTGCCAGCAGCTTATCGGTTGCGGGCCGCACAGATACGCAGTATTTT
TRBJ2-2	-	-	TRBV6-5	CASSPGQGSGELFF	TGTGCCAGCAGCCCCGGGCAGGGGAGTGGGGAGCTGTTTTTT